Listed here are 23 T cell receptor beta chains from one sample, sequenced in a study of T cells in Graves' hyperthyroidism and ophthalmopathy. TCR beta CDR3 sequences were amplified from RNA transcripts. The primer set for the first-round RT-PCR of the TCR CDR3 was HTBI. TCRdb passed the multiplex PCR reads through MiXCR, listing each CDR3 protein once. The data show more than 500,000 distinct CDR3 sequences, over 45% seen once. The source material was peripheral blood or thyroid tissue (not recorded which). The receptors stem from an adult woman with Graves' disease, either hyperthyroidism or ophthalmopathy (not recorded which).

Many counts were recorded for this clonotype. The chain employs TRBV9 and TRBJ2-2; maybe TRBD2 (6 bases). This CDR3 has 15 residues. CDR1 SGDLS and CDR2 YYNGEE come from the germline V gene. The ends were cut back, 0 bases at V and 5 bases at J, with 11 bases in the middle. In nucleotides, the CDR3 is TGTGCCAGCAGCGTAGATCGCGGAGGGACCGGGGAGCTGTTTTTT. It translates to CASSVDRGGTGELFF.

This clonotype was seen a few times. This chain links TRBV12-3 or TRBV12-4 with TRBJ2-6; the D is unclear. V was pared by 3 bases and J by 0 bases, with 12 bases between. This CDR3 has 17 amino acids. The chain's CDR3 is CASSFVVGRSGANVLTF. In nucleotides, the CDR3 is TGTGCCAGCAGTTTCGTGGTCGGGCGCTCTGGGGCCAACGTCCTGACTTTC.

CDR3: CASSLAGTSNQPQYF. The CDR3 region has the DNA TGTGCCAGCAGCTTGGCTGGGACAAGCAATCAGCCCCAGTACTTC. V and J are TRBV11-2 and TRBJ2-5, with a tentative D call TRBD1 (6 bases). Germline loops: CDR1 SGHAT, CDR2 FQNNGV. V was cut by 3 bases and J by 9 bases, with 20 bases left in between. This CDR3 spans 15 amino acids.

This clonotype was seen only a few times. The chain combines TRBV9 with TRBJ1-6, with D possibly matching TRBD1 (5 bases). The germline V and J ends were trimmed by 7 bases and 10 bases, with 18 bases remaining between them. The germline gives CDR1 SGDLS, CDR2 YYNGEE. The CDR3 is 14 residues long. The CDR3 DNA sequence: TGTGCCAGCCCGGAAGGCAGGGCAGGATCACCCCTCCACTTT. Encoded protein: CASPEGRAGSPLHF.

This clonotype was seen repeatedly, ten times or more. The V and J genes are TRBV5-8 and TRBJ1-2; D unclear. V lost 0 bases and J 1 base, leaving 10 bases between the germline ends. The CDR3 covers 15 residues. Germline V gene lookup returns CDR1 SGHTS and CDR2 YDEGEE. This CDR3 is CASSLAARNNYGYTF. The CDR3 nucleotides read TGTGCCAGCAGCTTGGCCGCCAGGAATAACTATGGCTACACCTTC.

This clonotype was seen at least ten times. The chain combines TRBV6-5 with TRBJ1-1, with 7 nucleotides matching TRBD1. This CDR3 contains 14 residues. The germline gives CDR1 MNHEY, CDR2 SVGAGI. V trimming: 4 bases; J trimming: 2 bases; junction bases outside the gene matches: 4. The CDR3 sequence: CASSWDSQNTEAFF. Here the CDR3 DNA reads TGTGCCAGCAGTTGGGACAGCCAAAACACTGAAGCTTTCTTT.

The table lists this clonotype with many counts. The gene calls are TRBV2 and TRBJ1-4; maybe TRBD1 (5 bases). The CDR3 has 14 residues. With 8 bases removed from V and 7 bases from J, the gap between germline ends came to 17 bases. Germline assignment: CDR1 SNHLY and CDR2 FYNNEI. The CDR3, as DNA: TGTGCCAGCCTAAAGGAGGGGTTAGGTGAAAAACTGTTTTTT. Translation gives CASLKEGLGEKLFF.

This chain joins TRBV7-9 and TRBJ2-7; 10 bases fit TRBD2. CDR1 SEHNR and CDR2 FQNEAQ come from the germline V gene (reference sequence). With 3 bases clipped from V and 5 bases from J, the junction kept 10 bases outside the gene matches. CDR3 size: 16 residues. The CDR3 DNA sequence: TGTGCCAGCAGCTTGGTTCCTAGCGGGAGCTTGCACGAGCAGTACTTC. Translating it yields CASSLVPSGSLHEQYF.

The chain combines TRBV7-2 with TRBJ2-5; perhaps TRBD2 as D (7 bases). This CDR3 has 16 amino acids. Germline V CDR1 and CDR2: SGHTA, FQGNSA. Trimming stripped 6 bases from V and 0 bases from J, with 17 bases between. In DNA form, the CDR3 reads TGTGCCAGCAGGGTCGGGGGCGGGGGCCACCAAGAGACCCAGTACTTC. Translating it yields CASRVGGGGHQETQYF.

This clonotype showed up just a few times. The chain uses TRBV20-1 and TRBJ2-5; D gene unclear. The CDR3 extends over 13 amino acids. CDR1 and CDR2 from the germline V gene are DFQATT and SNEGSKA (reference sequence). Trimming cost V 5 bases and J 2 bases, with 12 bases left between them. CDR3 in DNA: TGCAGTGCTCGACTTGGGGTGCAAGAGACCCAGTACTTC. Translating gives CSARLGVQETQYF.

This clonotype has a single count. The junction shows a germline mismatch at one end, possibly a read error. The gene calls are TRBV12-5 and TRBJ1-4; 7 positions agree with TRBD1. The CDR3 has 18 residues. CDR1 is LGHNT, CDR2 FRNRAP, per germline. CDR3 coding DNA: TGTACTAGTGGTTTGGTACGAGAGGGGGCGCCCACTAATGAAAAACTGTTTTTT. Its protein is CTSGLVREGAPTNEKLFF.

This clonotype has a handful of counts. This CDR3 reads CASSLNVAEAFF. Written as DNA, the CDR3 is TGTGCCAGCAGTTTAAATGTGGCTGAAGCTTTCTTT. The genes are TRBV28 and TRBJ1-1; the D is unclear. The CDR3 loop spans 12 amino acids. Germline V gene lookup returns CDR1 MDHEN and CDR2 SYDVKM. V was pared by 2 bases and J by 6 bases, with 7 bases between.

The V and J genes are TRBV20-1 and TRBJ2-3; no reliable D call. This CDR3 is built from 12 residues. The germline CDR1 and CDR2 sequences are DFQATT and SNEGSKA (reference sequence). Trimming took off 3 bases at V and 1 base at J, with 5 bases between the two ends. The CDR3 region has the DNA TGCAGTGCTAGCCGAGGCACAGATACGCAGTATTTT. Residues: CSASRGTDTQYF.

As concerns this clonotype: At one end the junction does not follow the germline gene, possibly because of a read error. The J gene is TRBJ1-2, the V gene TRBV20-1; TRBD1 agrees at 12 bases. The CDR3 is 17 residues long. Germline-derived CDR1 and CDR2 are DFQATT and SNEGSKA (reference sequence). The DNA of the CDR3 is TGCAGTGCTAGAGACCGGGACAGGGGGCCCCAATCCTATGGCCACACCTTC. As protein: CSARDRDRGPQSYGHTF.

This clonotype was found a few times. The rearrangement uses TRBV2 and TRBJ2-1; D unclear. The V end was cut by 4 bases, the J end by 15 bases, with 13 bases between. Germline lookup yields CDR1 SNHLY and CDR2 FYNNEI. CDR3 length equals 11 residues. The CDR3 loop is CASSVGIAPFF. CDR3 bases: TGTGCCAGCAGTGTTGGGATAGCACCGTTCTTC.

This clonotype was seen a few times. This sequence joins TRBV19 and TRBJ1-2, with 10 bases fitting TRBD1. J was trimmed by 6 bases and V by 3 bases; bases with no gene match: 1. The CDR3 consists of 13 residues. Germline loops: CDR1 LNHDA, CDR2 SQIVND (reference sequence). In DNA form, the CDR3 reads TGTGCCAGTAGTATCGGGACAGGGGATGGCTACACCTTC. It specifies CASSIGTGDGYTF.

This clonotype was seen at least ten times. This chain uses TRBV10-2 with TRBJ1-3; the match to TRBD1 covers 9 bases. V lost 6 bases and J lost 3; bases outside the gene matches: 6. The CDR3 runs to 15 residues. CDR1 is WSHSY and CDR2 is SAAADI in the germline V gene. DNA for the CDR3: TGCGCCAGCAGCCCCGACAGGGGGTTTGGAAACACCATATATTTT. It codes for CASSPDRGFGNTIYF.

This clonotype was seen only a few times. The chain recombines TRBV6-5 with TRBJ1-3; D remains ambiguous. V lost 7 bases and J 0 bases, leaving 13 bases between the germline ends. CDR1 is MNHEY, CDR2 SVGAGI, per germline. The CDR3 covers 15 residues. The CDR3 reads CASIGGTISGNTIYF. CDR3 nucleotides: TGTGCCAGCATCGGCGGAACCATCTCTGGAAACACCATATATTTT.

The chain joins TRBV15 to TRBJ1-5, with D unresolved. The CDR3 runs to 14 residues. Between the trimmed V and J ends, which lost 0 bases and 6 bases, there was a span of 9 bases. CDR1 and CDR2 from the germline V gene are LNHNV and YYDKDF (reference sequence). Here the CDR3 reads CATSRDHRGQPQHF. CDR3 nucleotides: TGTGCCACCAGCAGAGATCACCGGGGTCAGCCCCAGCATTTT.

This clonotype was found a few times. V is TRBV6-5 and J is TRBJ1-2; D call uncertain. V lost 6 bases and J lost 4, with 18 bases in between. The germline V gene encodes CDR1 MNHEY and CDR2 SVGAGI. The CDR3 consists of 15 residues. This CDR3 reads CASRAPPTAIYGYTF. CDR3 in DNA: TGTGCCAGCAGGGCCCCTCCAACAGCAATCTATGGCTACACCTTC.

The rearrangement joins TRBV15 to TRBJ2-5; 12 bases line up with TRBD2. The CDR3 extends over 19 amino acids. Looked up from germline, CDR1 is LNHNV and CDR2 is YYDKDF (reference sequence). Trimming took 3 bases from V and 0 from J; bases not matched to a gene: 11. The CDR3 region is CATSRSTSGSAGYQETQYF. The CDR3 DNA reads as TGTGCCACCAGCAGGTCGACTAGCGGGAGCGCAGGGTACCAAGAGACCCAGTACTTC.

This clonotype was seen repeatedly, ten times or more. V is TRBV7-9 and J is TRBJ2-7, with 15 positions matching TRBD2. V gave up 5 bases and J gave up 0 bases; unmatched junction bases: 14. The CDR3 has 20 residues. Germline V lookup: CDR1 SEHNR, CDR2 FQNEAQ (reference sequence). In DNA form, the CDR3 reads TGTGCCAGCAGCCGAGTTCCGGGACTAGCGGGAGGCAGGAGCTCCTACGAGCAGTACTTC. This codes for CASSRVPGLAGGRSSYEQYF.

This clonotype was found many times. This sequence joins TRBV2 and TRBJ1-5; TRBD1 matches at 7 bases. The germline V gene has CDR1 SNHLY and CDR2 FYNNEI. V shed 5 bases and J 3 bases; nucleotides not matched to a gene: 7. The CDR3 extends over 15 amino acids. In DNA, the CDR3 is TGTGCCAGCAGTCCCGGGACAGTAATCAATCAGCCCCAGCATTTT. Translating it yields CASSPGTVINQPQHF.